This T cell receptor beta chain was recovered during a study of blood T cell repertoires in COVID-19. Study details: Samples representing acute and convalescent COVID-19 were sourced from the United States, Italy and Spain. T cells, B-cell-depleted T cells, or PBMCs provided the cDNA or gDNA that served as material.

Germline V lookup: CDR1 KGHSH, CDR2 LQKENI. The trim removed 0 bases at V and 1 base at J, leaving 3 bases unmatched. The CDR3 is made up of 15 amino acids. The assay was immunoSEQ multiplex PCR, and TCRdb's table has in-frame clones only and misses some. The profile shows under 300,000 clones, over 75% of them singletons. The chain has TRBV18 and TRBJ2-7; TRBD2 matches 7 bases. This receptor was obtained from a woman aged 30 to 39 with acute or convalescent COVID-19. The sequenced sample consisted of peripheral blood. CDR3 in amino acids: CASSPPSSGSYEQYF. CDR3 in DNA: TGTGCCAGCTCACCACCCTCTAGCGGATCCTACGAGCAGTACTTC.